Listed here are 12 T cell receptor beta chains from one sample, sequenced in a study of control samples from healthy donors and cancer patients. Assay used: immunoSEQ multiplex PCR; TCRdb lists only in-frame clones, some missing. The data contain some 150,000 clones, over 90% of them seen just once; the ten biggest clones take up around 2.4%. The sequencing input was blood. The source of these receptors is a man in his forties or fifties in good health.

The chain employs TRBV3-1 (or the pseudogene TRBV3-2) and TRBJ2-7; 9 nucleotides line up with TRBD1. The germline V gene has CDR1 LGHDT and CDR2 YNNKEL (reference sequence). The CDR3 has 14 amino acids. The J segment lost 9 bases and the V segment lost 3 bases, leaving 9 bases of the junction unmatched. The CDR3, as DNA: TGTGCCAGCAGCCAGAGGACAGGGGAGGTTTGGCAGTACTTC. It specifies CASSQRTGEVWQYF.

This chain joins TRBV3-1 (or the pseudogene TRBV3-2) and TRBJ2-7; unclear D gene. Trimming removed 1 base at V and 2 bases at J, with 12 bases between. Germline CDR1 is LGHDT and CDR2 is YNNKEL (reference sequence). The CDR3 contains 15 residues. The CDR3 loop reads CASSQVGTGPYEQYF. As DNA, the CDR3 is TGTGCCAGCAGCCAAGTAGGCACCGGCCCCTACGAGCAGTACTTC.

The chain carries TRBV27 and TRBJ2-7; D is unclear. V was clipped by 10 bases and J by 0 bases, with 16 bases between them. This CDR3 has 14 amino acids. From germline, CDR1 is MNHEY and CDR2 SMNVEV (reference sequence). The DNA for the CDR3 is TGTGCCACCCTTCGCGCCGGCCACTCCTACGAGCAGTACTTC. It yields the protein CATLRAGHSYEQYF.

The chain uses TRBV7-2 and TRBJ1-5; a weak D match, TRBD1 (6 bases). The germline V gene has CDR1 SGHTA and CDR2 FQGNSA. The V end was cut by 5 bases, the J end by 1 base, with 21 bases between. The CDR3 is made up of 18 amino acids. The CDR3 loop reads CASSPTGKGMGSNQPQHF. The CDR3, as DNA: TGTGCCAGCAGCCCGACAGGAAAGGGGATGGGAAGCAATCAGCCCCAGCATTTT.

This chain connects TRBV5-6 to TRBJ2-2; 7 bases are shared with TRBD2. The CDR3 is 15 amino acids. V gave up 4 bases and J gave up 5 bases; unmatched junction bases: 8. Germline values: CDR1 SGHDT, CDR2 YYEEEE. The chain's CDR3 is CASSHGTTGTGELFF. The CDR3 region has the DNA TGTGCCAGCAGCCATGGGACTACTGGGACCGGGGAGCTGTTTTTT.

This clone is a singleton in its sample. The chain carries TRBV5-6 and TRBJ1-1, with 7 bases lining up with TRBD1. The germline V gene encodes CDR1 SGHDT and CDR2 YYEEEE. CDR3 size: 14 residues. J was trimmed by 4 bases and V by 2 bases; bases with no gene match: 5. CDR3 bases: TGTGCCAGCAGCTTCGACAGGGTCTCCACTGAAGCTTTCTTT. This encodes CASSFDRVSTEAFF. The whole variable domain, remainder taken from reference TRBV5-6 and TRBJ1-1, is DAGVTQSPTHLIKTRGQQVTLRCSPKSGHDTVSWYQQALGQGPQFIFQYYEEEERQRGNFPDRFSGHQFPNYSSELNVNALLLGDSALYLCASSFDRVSTEAFFGQGTRLTVV.

The chain carries TRBV27 and TRBJ2-7; TRBD1 matches 10 bases. The CDR3 is 16 residues long. The V gene end was trimmed by 8 bases and the J gene end by 0 bases; junction bases not matched to a gene: 10. CDR1 is MNHEY and CDR2 is SMNVEV in the germline V gene (reference sequence). The CDR3 spells CASRDRGLISSYEQYF. The CDR3 bases are TGTGCCAGCCGGGACAGGGGACTGATAAGCTCCTACGAGCAGTACTTC.

V gene TRBV6-5 combines with J gene TRBJ2-7; D possibly uses TRBD1 or TRBD2 (6 bases each). The CDR3 length is 12 residues. Deletions cut 9 bases from V and 6 bases from J, with 15 bases between. Germline CDR1 is MNHEY and CDR2 is SVGAGI. The CDR3 DNA reads as TGTGCCAGAAGGTTAGGGGGGTGCGAGCAGTACTTC. It translates to CARRLGGCEQYF.

The rearrangement joins TRBV15 to TRBJ2-7; 8 bases fit TRBD1. The V and J ends lost 6 bases and 2 bases, in that order; junction bases with no gene match: 6. Germline V gene data show CDR1 as LNHNV and CDR2 as YYDKDF (reference sequence). This CDR3 is 14 amino acids long. In nucleotides, the CDR3 is TGTGCCACCAGTCCCGACAGGGGCCCCTACGAGCAGTACTTC. Translated: CATSPDRGPYEQYF.

This chain connects TRBV11-3 to TRBJ2-3, with D maybe TRBD2 (5 bases). The CDR3 spans 14 residues. Germline V CDR1 and CDR2: SGHNT, YENEEA. Trimming left V 2 bases short and J 6 bases short, with 12 bases between. Here the CDR3 DNA reads TGTGCCAGCAGCTTATCTTGGCGAGGGGATACGCAGTATTTT. Protein sequence: CASSLSWRGDTQYF.

The chain carries TRBV29-1 and TRBJ1-2; TRBD1 is a possible D gene (6 bases). The CDR3 spans 11 residues. CDR1 and CDR2 from the germline V gene are SQVTM and ANQGSEA. V lost 3 bases and J lost 8, with 10 bases in between. As DNA, the CDR3 is TGCAGCGTTGATGGCAGGGGAGGCTACACCTTC. Translating gives CSVDGRGGYTF.

The table lists this clone with a count of one. The V and J genes are TRBV29-1 and TRBJ1-1, with D uncertain. The CDR3 loop spans 13 amino acids. Germline-derived CDR1 and CDR2 are SQVTM and ANQGSEA. Trimming removed 1 base at V and 6 bases at J, with 12 bases between. CDR3 DNA: TGCAGCGTTGAAGGGGTGAGAGTTGCTGAAGCTTTCTTT. This translates into CSVEGVRVAEAFF.